The rows below give T cell receptor beta chains drawn from one sample of a study of early T cells in non-severe SARS-CoV-2 infection. TCRdb reprocessed the 5' RACE reads via MiXCR and lists one record per CDR3 protein. Of over 60,000 distinct CDR3 sequences in the sample, about 9.5% were seen once. The sample in question was whole blood, obtained at baseline. The origin of the receptors is an adult who was a healthcare worker with PCR-confirmed SARS-CoV-2 infection or an uninfected control (not recorded which). Both conserved end residues are part of each CDR3. The D gene is left open where the match is weak. Clone sizes are given selectively: once, few, many, or a class where the clone is expanded.

CDR3nt: TGTGCCAGCAGCTTAGATCTAGGGGGCCGCAATGAGCAGTTCTTC
CDR3aa: CASSLDLGGRNEQFF
abundance: .
d_gene: TRBD1
j_gene: TRBJ2-1
v_gene: TRBV7-8

CDR3nt: TGCGCCAGCAGGGAGAGCCGGGAGTCACCCCTCCACTTT
CDR3aa: CASRESRESPLHF
abundance: .
d_gene: .
j_gene: TRBJ1-6
v_gene: TRBV10-2

CDR3nt: TGCAGTGCCCCTAGCGGGGGAGCGGGTTACAATGAGCAGTTCTTC
CDR3aa: CSAPSGGAGYNEQFF
abundance: many
d_gene: TRBD2
j_gene: TRBJ2-1
v_gene: TRBV20-1

CDR3nt: TGTGCCAGCAGCTTGGCCGGTTCTATGGGGGCACTCTATGGCTACACCTTC
CDR3aa: CASSLAGSMGALYGYTF
abundance: .
d_gene: .
j_gene: TRBJ1-2
v_gene: TRBV5-6

CDR3nt: TGTGCCAGCAGCTCCCCGGGGGGACAGGGGTACGAGCAGTACTTC
CDR3aa: CASSSPGGQGYEQYF
abundance: few
d_gene: TRBD1
j_gene: TRBJ2-7
v_gene: TRBV7-2

CDR3nt: TGTGCCAGCAGCCAAGACTCTGCTCAGGGGGCTTACTATGGCTACACCTTC
CDR3aa: CASSQDSAQGAYYGYTF
abundance: large
d_gene: TRBD1
j_gene: TRBJ1-2
v_gene: TRBV4-2

CDR3nt: TGTGCCAGCAGCCAACGGGGACTACCCAGCACAGATACGCAGTATTTT
CDR3aa: CASSQRGLPSTDTQYF
abundance: few
d_gene: TRBD2
j_gene: TRBJ2-3
v_gene: TRBV3-1

CDR3nt: TGCGCCAGCAGCCAAGATCCCCCAGGCTCTGGGGCCAACGTCCTGACTTTC
CDR3aa: CASSQDPPGSGANVLTF
abundance: few
d_gene: .
j_gene: TRBJ2-6
v_gene: TRBV4-3

CDR3nt: TGTGCCAGCAGCTTACGGGACATAAATGCCAATGAGCAGTTCTTC
CDR3aa: CASSLRDINANEQFF
abundance: .
d_gene: .
j_gene: TRBJ2-1
v_gene: TRBV11-2

CDR3nt: TGTGCCAGCAGCCTCCGATCTGGGGCCAACGTCCTGACTTTC
CDR3aa: CASSLRSGANVLTF
abundance: many
d_gene: .
j_gene: TRBJ2-6
v_gene: TRBV11-2

CDR3nt: TGCAGTGCTAGTAGTTATCAAGGGATCACAGATACGCAGTATTTT
CDR3aa: CSASSYQGITDTQYF
abundance: many
d_gene: .
j_gene: TRBJ2-3
v_gene: TRBV20-1

CDR3nt: TGTGCCAGCAGCACCGACAATGAGCAGTTCTTC
CDR3aa: CASSTDNEQFF
abundance: .
d_gene: .
j_gene: TRBJ2-1
v_gene: TRBV7-9

CDR3nt: TGTGCCAGCAGCCAACTAGCGGGGGGATCTAACACCGGGGAGCTGTTTTTT
CDR3aa: CASSQLAGGSNTGELFF
abundance: few
d_gene: TRBD2
j_gene: TRBJ2-2
v_gene: TRBV4-2

CDR3nt: TGTGCCAGCAGTTTACACAGGGGGACCTACGAGCAGTACTTC
CDR3aa: CASSLHRGTYEQYF
abundance: .
d_gene: TRBD1
j_gene: TRBJ2-7
v_gene: TRBV27

CDR3nt: TGTGCCAGCAGCTTAGAGATTGGGGACAGAGCCCTCCAAAAACTGTTTTTT
CDR3aa: CASSLEIGDRALQKLFF
abundance: .
d_gene: TRBD1
j_gene: TRBJ1-4
v_gene: TRBV7-9

CDR3nt: TGCGCCAGCAGCGGGACAGCAATCCCGTACGAGCAGTACTTC
CDR3aa: CASSGTAIPYEQYF
abundance: .
d_gene: TRBD1
j_gene: TRBJ2-7
v_gene: TRBV10-2

CDR3nt: TGTGCCAGCAGCCCAGGTACAGGGGCCTACGAGCAGTACTTC
CDR3aa: CASSPGTGAYEQYF
abundance: .
d_gene: TRBD1
j_gene: TRBJ2-7
v_gene: TRBV4-2

CDR3nt: TGTGCTAGTGGTTTGGGAGACACTGAAGCCTTCTTT
CDR3aa: CASGLGDTEAFF
abundance: .
d_gene: .
j_gene: TRBJ1-1
v_gene: TRBV12-5

CDR3nt: TGTGCCAGCAGCTCCCGAGGGTTAGCGGACTACGAGCAGTACTTC
CDR3aa: CASSSRGLADYEQYF
abundance: few
d_gene: .
j_gene: TRBJ2-7
v_gene: TRBV6-6

CDR3nt: TGCGCCAGCAGCCTAGGGGGGGCAACGGGAGATACGCAGTATTTT
CDR3aa: CASSLGGATGDTQYF
abundance: .
d_gene: .
j_gene: TRBJ2-3
v_gene: TRBV4-3

CDR3nt: TGTGCCAGCAGCCAGGAGACAGGAGGCACCGGGGAGCTGTTTTTT
CDR3aa: CASSQETGGTGELFF
abundance: few
d_gene: .
j_gene: TRBJ2-2
v_gene: TRBV4-2

CDR3nt: TGTGCCACCAGTGATTTGACTAGCGGGGGGTTGAACACCGGGGAGCTGTTTTTT
CDR3aa: CATSDLTSGGLNTGELFF
abundance: once
d_gene: TRBD2
j_gene: TRBJ2-2
v_gene: TRBV24-1

CDR3nt: TGTGCCTGGAGTCCCCGGGGAAACACCATATATTTT
CDR3aa: CAWSPRGNTIYF
abundance: many
d_gene: .
j_gene: TRBJ1-3
v_gene: TRBV30

CDR3nt: TGTGCCAGCAGCCCGCAGGCAAGGGACTCGTACGAGCAGTACTTC
CDR3aa: CASSPQARDSYEQYF
abundance: few
d_gene: .
j_gene: TRBJ2-7
v_gene: TRBV21-1

CDR3nt: TGTGCCAGCAGCTTAGATAGGCCCGAACACGGGGAGCTGTTTTTT
CDR3aa: CASSLDRPEHGELFF
abundance: few
d_gene: .
j_gene: TRBJ2-2
v_gene: TRBV11-2

CDR3nt: TGCGCCAGCGGGAGGGGGGGCGAGACTGAAGCTTTCTTT
CDR3aa: CASGRGGETEAFF
abundance: .
d_gene: .
j_gene: TRBJ1-1
v_gene: TRBV4-3

CDR3nt: TGTGCCAGCAGTGCCGGAGAGGCTGAGCAGTTCTTC
CDR3aa: CASSAGEAEQFF
abundance: .
d_gene: .
j_gene: TRBJ2-1
v_gene: TRBV6-1

CDR3nt: TGTGCCAGCAGCCAAGAGAATAGCTACGAGCAGTACTTC
CDR3aa: CASSQENSYEQYF
abundance: many
d_gene: .
j_gene: TRBJ2-7
v_gene: TRBV3-1

CDR3nt: TGTGCCAGCAGTTTGGATACAGGGCCAAATCAGCCCCAGCATTTT
CDR3aa: CASSLDTGPNQPQHF
abundance: many
d_gene: .
j_gene: TRBJ1-5
v_gene: TRBV12-3/TRBV12-4

CDR3nt: TGTGCCAGCAGCCAAGGTCCCGACAGTAACTATGGCTACACCTTC
CDR3aa: CASSQGPDSNYGYTF
abundance: many
d_gene: .
j_gene: TRBJ1-2
v_gene: TRBV3-1

CDR3nt: TGTGCCAGCAGAACGTGGAATACGCAGTATTTT
CDR3aa: CASRTWNTQYF
abundance: .
d_gene: .
j_gene: TRBJ2-3
v_gene: TRBV12-3/TRBV12-4

CDR3nt: TGTGCCAGCAGCTTTCGAACGGCTTCCTACGAGCAGTACTTC
CDR3aa: CASSFRTASYEQYF
abundance: .
d_gene: .
j_gene: TRBJ2-7
v_gene: TRBV11-3

CDR3nt: TGTGCCAGCAGCCCTCTAGTCGGGACTGAGCAGTTCTTC
CDR3aa: CASSPLVGTEQFF
abundance: few
d_gene: .
j_gene: TRBJ2-1
v_gene: TRBV7-2

CDR3nt: TGTGCCTGGAGTTCAGGTGAGAACACTGAAGCTTTCTTT
CDR3aa: CAWSSGENTEAFF
abundance: many
d_gene: .
j_gene: TRBJ1-1
v_gene: TRBV30

CDR3nt: TGTGCCAGCAGCTTGGAACAGGCGGGAGCTAACTATGGCTACACCTTC
CDR3aa: CASSLEQAGANYGYTF
abundance: .
d_gene: .
j_gene: TRBJ1-2
v_gene: TRBV5-6

CDR3nt: TGTGCCTGGAGTGTACAGGGTATCTATGGCTACACCTTC
CDR3aa: CAWSVQGIYGYTF
abundance: many
d_gene: .
j_gene: TRBJ1-2
v_gene: TRBV30

CDR3nt: TGTGCCAGCAGCTTAGGGACAGGGGGCGGATGGACTGAAGCTTTCTTT
CDR3aa: CASSLGTGGGWTEAFF
abundance: .
d_gene: TRBD1
j_gene: TRBJ1-1
v_gene: TRBV7-8

CDR3nt: TGCAGCGTTCCCGGGCCGCCCGCGGGTAGCGATGAGCAGTTCTTC
CDR3aa: CSVPGPPAGSDEQFF
abundance: few
d_gene: .
j_gene: TRBJ2-1
v_gene: TRBV29-1

CDR3nt: TGCGCCAGCAGCTTGGAAGGGTTAATTCCCCCGGGCACTGAAGCTTTCTTT
CDR3aa: CASSLEGLIPPGTEAFF
abundance: many
d_gene: .
j_gene: TRBJ1-1
v_gene: TRBV5-1

CDR3nt: TGTGCCAGCAGCCCCCCGGCGGGGGGTCCTTTCTCTTACGAGCAGTACTTC
CDR3aa: CASSPPAGGPFSYEQYF
abundance: few
d_gene: TRBD2
j_gene: TRBJ2-7
v_gene: TRBV14

CDR3nt: TGTGCCAGCAGCACGGACGGCAAAAACATTCAGTACTTC
CDR3aa: CASSTDGKNIQYF
abundance: many
d_gene: .
j_gene: TRBJ2-4
v_gene: TRBV5-5

CDR3nt: TGTGCCAGCAGTTTGTACGAAGGTACGCAGTATTTT
CDR3aa: CASSLYEGTQYF
abundance: .
d_gene: .
j_gene: TRBJ2-3
v_gene: TRBV12-3/TRBV12-4

CDR3nt: TGCAGTGCTCTATCACAGGGATCGAACACTGAAGCTTTCTTT
CDR3aa: CSALSQGSNTEAFF
abundance: few
d_gene: .
j_gene: TRBJ1-1
v_gene: TRBV20-1

CDR3nt: TGTGCCAGCAGTTCACCGGGCCCACTGCCCTATGGCTACACCTTC
CDR3aa: CASSSPGPLPYGYTF
abundance: few
d_gene: .
j_gene: TRBJ1-2
v_gene: TRBV6-5

CDR3nt: TGTGCCAGCAGCCCCCAGACTAGCGCAAACACCGGGGAGCTGTTTTTT
CDR3aa: CASSPQTSANTGELFF
abundance: many
d_gene: TRBD2
j_gene: TRBJ2-2
v_gene: TRBV7-6

CDR3nt: TGTGCCAGCAGCTTGGACGTCCACGAGCAGTACTTC
CDR3aa: CASSLDVHEQYF
abundance: .
d_gene: .
j_gene: TRBJ2-7
v_gene: TRBV5-4

CDR3nt: TGTGCCAGCAGCGTACGATGGGGTATCGGCTACGAGCAGTACTTC
CDR3aa: CASSVRWGIGYEQYF
abundance: .
d_gene: .
j_gene: TRBJ2-7
v_gene: TRBV9

CDR3nt: TGCAGTGCCGTCTCCAGGGTAAGCAATCAGCCCCAGCATTTT
CDR3aa: CSAVSRVSNQPQHF
abundance: many
d_gene: .
j_gene: TRBJ1-5
v_gene: TRBV20-1

CDR3nt: TGTGCCACCAGTGGGGATAGCGGGGTAGGAGATACGCAGTATTTT
CDR3aa: CATSGDSGVGDTQYF
abundance: many
d_gene: TRBD2
j_gene: TRBJ2-3
v_gene: TRBV24-1

CDR3nt: TGCGCCAGCAGCCTTAAGGGGGACTCTGGAAACACCATATATTTT
CDR3aa: CASSLKGDSGNTIYF
abundance: few
d_gene: .
j_gene: TRBJ1-3
v_gene: TRBV5-1

CDR3nt: TGTGCCAGCAGTTTAGTGAGGGGCACTGAAGCTTTCTTT
CDR3aa: CASSLVRGTEAFF
abundance: many
d_gene: .
j_gene: TRBJ1-1
v_gene: TRBV12-3/TRBV12-4

CDR3nt: TGCGCCAGCAGAACGGGCCGTAACTATGGCTACACCTTC
CDR3aa: CASRTGRNYGYTF
abundance: .
d_gene: .
j_gene: TRBJ1-2
v_gene: TRBV2

CDR3nt: TGTGCCAGCCAGACTAGCGGCCCTCCCGATACGCAGTATTTT
CDR3aa: CASQTSGPPDTQYF
abundance: .
d_gene: TRBD2
j_gene: TRBJ2-3
v_gene: TRBV2

CDR3nt: TGTGCCAGCAGCCAAGCGAAGGGCCAGACCTACGAGCAGTACTTC
CDR3aa: CASSQAKGQTYEQYF
abundance: few
d_gene: .
j_gene: TRBJ2-7
v_gene: TRBV4-2

CDR3nt: TGTGCCAGCAGCCTCGGACAGTCGGATGAGCAGTTCTTC
CDR3aa: CASSLGQSDEQFF
abundance: few
d_gene: .
j_gene: TRBJ2-1
v_gene: TRBV7-3

CDR3nt: TGTGCCAGCAGCTCCAGGGATACGCAGTATTTT
CDR3aa: CASSSRDTQYF
abundance: once
d_gene: .
j_gene: TRBJ2-3
v_gene: TRBV14

CDR3nt: TGTGCCAGTAACGGGCTCAATGAGCAGTTCTTC
CDR3aa: CASNGLNEQFF
abundance: .
d_gene: .
j_gene: TRBJ2-1
v_gene: TRBV19

CDR3nt: TGTGCCAGCAGCCAAGCGGCCCTTTCGGCCACAGATACGCAGTATTTT
CDR3aa: CASSQAALSATDTQYF
abundance: many
d_gene: .
j_gene: TRBJ2-3
v_gene: TRBV3-1

CDR3nt: TGTGCCAGCAGTTTACAGGGACAGGGTTTGAGGGCCTATAATTCACCCCTCCACTTT
CDR3aa: CASSLQGQGLRAYNSPLHF
abundance: few
d_gene: TRBD1
j_gene: TRBJ1-6
v_gene: TRBV27

CDR3nt: TGTGCCAGCAGCTTCCAGGGGCTGGGAGATACGCAGTATTTT
CDR3aa: CASSFQGLGDTQYF
abundance: once
d_gene: .
j_gene: TRBJ2-3
v_gene: TRBV5-5